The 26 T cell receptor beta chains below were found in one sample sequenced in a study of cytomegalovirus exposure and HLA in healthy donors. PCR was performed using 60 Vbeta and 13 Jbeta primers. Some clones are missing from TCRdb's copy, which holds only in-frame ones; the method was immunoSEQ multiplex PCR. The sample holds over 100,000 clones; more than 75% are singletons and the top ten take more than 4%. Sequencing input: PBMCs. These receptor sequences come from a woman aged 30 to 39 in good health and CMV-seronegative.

CDR3 nucleotides: TGTGCCAGCAGCGGGGGACTAGCGGGAGTGGGCGAGCAGTACTTC. It specifies CASSGGLAGVGEQYF. The rearrangement joins TRBV9 to TRBJ2-7; 14 positions match TRBD2. The V gene end was trimmed by 3 bases and the J gene end by 6 bases; junction bases not matched to a gene: 5. CDR3 length: 15 amino acids. The germline gives CDR1 SGDLS, CDR2 YYNGEE.

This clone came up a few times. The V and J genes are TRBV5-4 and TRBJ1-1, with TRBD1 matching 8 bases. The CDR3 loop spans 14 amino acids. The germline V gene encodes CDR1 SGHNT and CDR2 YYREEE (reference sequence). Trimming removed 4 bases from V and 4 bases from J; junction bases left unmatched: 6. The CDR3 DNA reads TGTGCCAGCAGCGGGGGACAGGCGAGCACTGAAGCTTTCTTT. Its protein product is CASSGGQASTEAFF.

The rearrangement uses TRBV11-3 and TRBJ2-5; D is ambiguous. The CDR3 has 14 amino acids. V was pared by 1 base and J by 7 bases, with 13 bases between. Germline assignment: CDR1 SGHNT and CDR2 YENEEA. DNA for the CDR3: TGTGCCAGCAGCTTAGGGTCGGGTTCTGGGACCCAGTACTTC. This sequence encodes CASSLGSGSGTQYF.

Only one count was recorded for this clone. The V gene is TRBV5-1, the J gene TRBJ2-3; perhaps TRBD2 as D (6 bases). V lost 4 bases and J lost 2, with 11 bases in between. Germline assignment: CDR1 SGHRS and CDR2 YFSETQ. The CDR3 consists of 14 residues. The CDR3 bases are TGCGCCAGCAGCCTTAGCGGCCCCACAGATACGCAGTATTTT. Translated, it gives CASSLSGPTDTQYF.

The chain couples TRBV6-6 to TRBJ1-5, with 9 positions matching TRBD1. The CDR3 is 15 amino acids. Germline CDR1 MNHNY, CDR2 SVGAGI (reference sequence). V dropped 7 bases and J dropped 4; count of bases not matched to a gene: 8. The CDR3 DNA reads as TGTGCCAGCAATATACAGGGGGCTTATAATCAGCCCCAGCATTTT. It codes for CASNIQGAYNQPQHF.

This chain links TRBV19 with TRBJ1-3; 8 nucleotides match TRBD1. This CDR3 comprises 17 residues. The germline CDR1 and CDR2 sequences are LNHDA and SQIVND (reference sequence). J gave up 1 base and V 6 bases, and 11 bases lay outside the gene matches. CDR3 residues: CASRNRLTGESGNTIYF. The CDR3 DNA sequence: TGTGCCAGTAGAAACCGATTGACAGGGGAATCTGGAAACACCATATATTTT.

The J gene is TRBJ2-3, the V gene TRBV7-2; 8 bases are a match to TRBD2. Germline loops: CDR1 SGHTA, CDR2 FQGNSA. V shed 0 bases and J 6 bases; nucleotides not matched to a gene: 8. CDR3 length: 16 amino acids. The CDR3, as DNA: TGTGCCAGCAGCTTAGCGCACCGGGGGGGCTGGGATACGCAGTATTTT. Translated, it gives CASSLAHRGGWDTQYF.

The CDR3 is CASSLPLSYNEQFF. The CDR3 coding sequence is TGTGCCAGCAGCTTACCCCTCTCCTACAATGAGCAGTTCTTC. The gene calls are TRBV7-2 and TRBJ2-1; D is undetermined. The V end lost 2 bases, the J end lost 0 bases, and 5 bases lay between the germline ends. The germline CDR1 and CDR2 sequences are SGHTA and FQGNSA. The length of the CDR3 is 14 residues.

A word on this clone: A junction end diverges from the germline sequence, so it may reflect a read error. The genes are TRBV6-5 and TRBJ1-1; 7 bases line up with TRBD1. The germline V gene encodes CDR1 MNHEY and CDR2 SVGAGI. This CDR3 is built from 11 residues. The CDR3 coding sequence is TGTGCCAGCAGTTACTCAGGGGGCGAGATTTTT. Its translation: CASSYSGGEIF.

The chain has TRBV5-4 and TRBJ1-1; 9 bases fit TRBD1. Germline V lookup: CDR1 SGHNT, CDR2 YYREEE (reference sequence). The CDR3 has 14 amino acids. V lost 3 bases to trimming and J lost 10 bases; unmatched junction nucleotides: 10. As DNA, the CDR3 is TGTGCCAGCAGCTCCGGACAGGGGACTGAAACAGCTTTCTTT. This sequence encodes CASSSGQGTETAFF.

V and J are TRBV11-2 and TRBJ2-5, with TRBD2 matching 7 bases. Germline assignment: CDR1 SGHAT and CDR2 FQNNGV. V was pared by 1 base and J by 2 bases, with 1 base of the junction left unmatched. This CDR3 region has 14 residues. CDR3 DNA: TGTGCCAGCAGCTTAGGACTAGCTCAAGAGACCCAGTACTTC. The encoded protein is CASSLGLAQETQYF.

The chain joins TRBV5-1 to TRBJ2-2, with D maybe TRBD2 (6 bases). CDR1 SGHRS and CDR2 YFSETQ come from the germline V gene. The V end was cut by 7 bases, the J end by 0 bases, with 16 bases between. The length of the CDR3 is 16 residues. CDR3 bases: TGCGCCAGCGGAAAAACCGGGACTGCGAACACCGGGGAGCTGTTTTTT. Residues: CASGKTGTANTGELFF.

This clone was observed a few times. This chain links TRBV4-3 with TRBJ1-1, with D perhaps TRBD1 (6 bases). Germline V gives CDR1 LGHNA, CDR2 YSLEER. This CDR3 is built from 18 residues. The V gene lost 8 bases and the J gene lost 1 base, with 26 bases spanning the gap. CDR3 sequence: CASGLWASADRPNTEAFF. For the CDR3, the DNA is TGCGCCAGCGGGTTATGGGCCTCTGCGGACAGACCGAACACTGAAGCTTTCTTT.

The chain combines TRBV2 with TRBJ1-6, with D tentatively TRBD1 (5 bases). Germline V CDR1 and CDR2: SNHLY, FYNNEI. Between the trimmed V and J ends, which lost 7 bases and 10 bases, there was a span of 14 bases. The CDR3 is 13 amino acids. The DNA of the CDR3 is TGTGCCAGCACCGGGGGGTACGAATCACCCCTCCACTTT. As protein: CASTGGYESPLHF.

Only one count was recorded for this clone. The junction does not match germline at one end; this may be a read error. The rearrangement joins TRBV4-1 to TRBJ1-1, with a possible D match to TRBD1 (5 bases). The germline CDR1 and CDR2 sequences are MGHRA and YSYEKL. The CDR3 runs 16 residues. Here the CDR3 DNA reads TGCGCCAGCAGCCCTAAAAGCGGGACTTGGAACCCTGAAGCTTTCTTT. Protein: CASSPKSGTWNPEAFF.

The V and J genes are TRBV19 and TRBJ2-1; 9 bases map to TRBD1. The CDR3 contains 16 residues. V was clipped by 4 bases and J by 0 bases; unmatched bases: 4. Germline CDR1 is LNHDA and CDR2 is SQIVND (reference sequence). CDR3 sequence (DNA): TGTGCCAGTAGTACGACAGGGGGGAGCTCCTACAATGAGCAGTTCTTC. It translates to CASSTTGGSSYNEQFF.

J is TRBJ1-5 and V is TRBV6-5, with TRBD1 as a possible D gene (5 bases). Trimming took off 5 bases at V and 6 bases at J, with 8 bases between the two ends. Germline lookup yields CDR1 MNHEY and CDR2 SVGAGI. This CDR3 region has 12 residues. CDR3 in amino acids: CASSDGGQPQHF. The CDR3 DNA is TGTGCCAGCAGTGACGGGGGTCAGCCCCAGCATTTT.

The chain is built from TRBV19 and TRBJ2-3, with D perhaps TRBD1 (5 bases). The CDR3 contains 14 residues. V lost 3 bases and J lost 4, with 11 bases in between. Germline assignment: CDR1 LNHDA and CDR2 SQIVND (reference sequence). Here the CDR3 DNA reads TGTGCCAGTAGTATTGTTGGGGCGGCAGATACGCAGTATTTT. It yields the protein CASSIVGAADTQYF.

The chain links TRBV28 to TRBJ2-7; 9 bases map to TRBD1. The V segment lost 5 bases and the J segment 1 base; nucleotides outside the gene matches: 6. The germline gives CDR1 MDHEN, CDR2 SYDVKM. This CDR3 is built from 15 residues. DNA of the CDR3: TGTGCCAGCAGTACCTCCGGGACAGGGTCCTACGAGCAGTACTTC. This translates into CASSTSGTGSYEQYF.

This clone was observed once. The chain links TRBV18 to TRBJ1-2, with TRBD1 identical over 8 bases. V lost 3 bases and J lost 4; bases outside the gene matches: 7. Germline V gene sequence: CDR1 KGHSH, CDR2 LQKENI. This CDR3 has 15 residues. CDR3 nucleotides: TGTGCCAGCTCACCGTTCGAGACAGGGGTCTATGGCTACACCTTC. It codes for CASSPFETGVYGYTF.

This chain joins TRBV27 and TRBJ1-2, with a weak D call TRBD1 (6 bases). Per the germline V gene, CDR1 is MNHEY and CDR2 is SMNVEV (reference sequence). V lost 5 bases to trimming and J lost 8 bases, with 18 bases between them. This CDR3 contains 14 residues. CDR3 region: CASSPNQGRGGYTF. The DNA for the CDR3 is TGTGCCAGCAGTCCGAATCAGGGGCGGGGGGGCTACACCTTC.

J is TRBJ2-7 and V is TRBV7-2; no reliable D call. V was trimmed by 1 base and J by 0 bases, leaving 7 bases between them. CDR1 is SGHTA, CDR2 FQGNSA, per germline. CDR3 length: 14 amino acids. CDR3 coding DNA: TGTGCCAGCAGCTTAGGGGCGAGCTCCTACGAGCAGTACTTC. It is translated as CASSLGASSYEQYF.

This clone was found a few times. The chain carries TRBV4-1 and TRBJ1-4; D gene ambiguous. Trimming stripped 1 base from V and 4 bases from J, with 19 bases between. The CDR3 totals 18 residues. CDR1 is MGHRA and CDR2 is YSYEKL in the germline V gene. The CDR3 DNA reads TGCGCCAGCAGCCAAGGAGGGTTAGGCAGAAAGTATAATGAAAAACTGTTTTTT. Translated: CASSQGGLGRKYNEKLFF.

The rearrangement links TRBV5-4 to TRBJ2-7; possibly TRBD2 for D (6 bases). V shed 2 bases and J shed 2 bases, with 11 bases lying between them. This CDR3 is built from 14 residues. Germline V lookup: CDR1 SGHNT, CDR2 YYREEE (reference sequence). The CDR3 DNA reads TGTGCCAGCAGCTTTTACGGGGGAACCTACGAGCAGTACTTC. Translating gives CASSFYGGTYEQYF.

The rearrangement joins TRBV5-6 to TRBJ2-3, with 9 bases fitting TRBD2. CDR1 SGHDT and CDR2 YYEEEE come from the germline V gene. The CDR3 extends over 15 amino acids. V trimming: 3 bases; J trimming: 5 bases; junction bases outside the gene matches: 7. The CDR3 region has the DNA TGTGCCAGCAGCTCGCCGGGACTAGCCGTAGATACGCAGTATTTT. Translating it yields CASSSPGLAVDTQYF.

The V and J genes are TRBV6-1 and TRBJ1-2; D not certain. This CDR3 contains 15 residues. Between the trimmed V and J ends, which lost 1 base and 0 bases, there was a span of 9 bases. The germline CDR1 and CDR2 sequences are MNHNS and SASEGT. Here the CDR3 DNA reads TGTGCCAGCAGTGAAGAGAGGCCAGCTAACTATGGCTACACCTTC. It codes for CASSEERPANYGYTF.